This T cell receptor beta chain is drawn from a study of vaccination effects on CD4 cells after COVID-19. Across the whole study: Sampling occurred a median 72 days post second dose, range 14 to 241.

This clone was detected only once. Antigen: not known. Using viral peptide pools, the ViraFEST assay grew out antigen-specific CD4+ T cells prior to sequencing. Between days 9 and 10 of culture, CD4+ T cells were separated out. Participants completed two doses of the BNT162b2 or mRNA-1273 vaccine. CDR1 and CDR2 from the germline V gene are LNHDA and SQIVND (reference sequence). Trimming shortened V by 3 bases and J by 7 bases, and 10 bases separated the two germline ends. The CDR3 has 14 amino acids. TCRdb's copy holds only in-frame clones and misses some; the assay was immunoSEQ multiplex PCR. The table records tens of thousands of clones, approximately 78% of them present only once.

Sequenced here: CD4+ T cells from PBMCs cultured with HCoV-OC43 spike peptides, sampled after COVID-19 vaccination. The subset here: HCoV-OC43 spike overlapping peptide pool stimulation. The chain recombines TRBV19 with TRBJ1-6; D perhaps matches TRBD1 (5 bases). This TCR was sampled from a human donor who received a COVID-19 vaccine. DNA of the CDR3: TGTGCCAGTAGTATTGGACGGACAAATTCACCCCTCCACTTT. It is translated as CASSIGRTNSPLHF.